These 27 T cell receptor beta chains share one sample of origin, sequenced in a study of shared clonotypes between healthy human individuals. As defined, naive CD8 cells were CD45RO-negative and positively selected for CCR7, with terminally differentiated effector memory CD45RA+ cells excluded. Profiling relied on immunoSEQ multiplex PCR, and the TCRdb table lists in-frame clones only, not all of them. This table has millions of clones, 85% to 95% appearing once. Sequencing input: naive CD8+ T cells sorted from blood. Receptors were obtained from a man aged 18-30 years in good health.

This chain uses TRBV5-4 with TRBJ2-7; TRBD2 aligns across 9 bases. The V segment lost 0 bases and the J segment 0 bases; nucleotides outside the gene matches: 7. The CDR3 loop spans 17 amino acids. Germline lookup yields CDR1 SGHNT and CDR2 YYREEE (reference sequence). The CDR3 region is CASSLEPAGGFSYEQYF. In DNA form, the CDR3 reads TGTGCCAGCAGCTTGGAGCCAGCGGGGGGCTTCTCCTACGAGCAGTACTTC.

The rearrangement links TRBV7-9 to TRBJ2-7; D is ambiguous. Per germline, CDR1 SEHNR and CDR2 FQNEAQ (reference sequence). This CDR3 region has 14 residues. Between the trimmed V and J ends, which lost 4 bases and 2 bases, there was a span of 12 bases. The CDR3 region is CASSSTDGPYEQYF. CDR3 nucleotide sequence: TGTGCCAGCAGCTCAACGGACGGCCCCTACGAGCAGTACTTC. The whole variable domain, remainder taken from reference TRBV7-9 and TRBJ2-7, is DTGVSQNPRHKITKRGQNVTFRCDPISEHNRLYWYRQTLGQGPEFLTYFQNEAQLEKSRLLSDRFSAERPKGSFSTLEIQRTEQGDSAMYLCASSSTDGPYEQYFGPGTRLTVT.

This chain connects TRBV7-3 to TRBJ2-3; possibly TRBD1 or TRBD2 for D (5 bases each). This CDR3 is 16 amino acids long. Trimming left V 5 bases short and J 0 bases short, with 15 bases between. From germline, CDR1 is SGHTA and CDR2 FQGTGA. The CDR3 is CASSDQIRDSTDTQYF. The DNA of the CDR3 is TGTGCCAGCAGCGACCAGATACGGGACAGCACAGATACGCAGTATTTT.

The V gene is TRBV25-1, the J gene TRBJ1-6; the D is unclear. The CDR3 is 16 amino acids. Per germline, CDR1 MGHDK and CDR2 SYGVNS. V was shortened by 3 bases and J by 5 bases, with 14 bases between the two germline ends. CDR3 sequence reads: CASSEEPGTNNSPLHF. The CDR3 region has the DNA TGTGCCAGCAGTGAGGAGCCGGGAACTAATAATTCACCCCTCCACTTT.

As for this clone: The sample contains more than one DNA sequence encoding this CDR3. J is TRBJ2-1 and V is TRBV7-9, with 7 bases aligning to TRBD2. The CDR3 is made up of 16 amino acids. Germline V gene lookup returns CDR1 SEHNR and CDR2 FQNEAQ (reference sequence). The junction had 6 bases not matched to a gene; V was cut back by 0 bases and J by 4 bases. As DNA, the CDR3 is TGTGCCAGCAGCTTAGCGCCTAGCGGTTCGTACAATGAGCAGTTCTTC. This gives the protein CASSLAPSGSYNEQFF.

This chain uses TRBV6-6 with TRBJ2-1, with TRBD1 identical over 12 bases. Germline loops: CDR1 MNHNY, CDR2 SVGAGI (reference sequence). The CDR3 has 16 residues. J was trimmed by 8 bases and V by 3 bases; bases with no gene match: 8. The CDR3 sequence: CASSYLGQGAVDEQFF. CDR3 DNA sequence: TGTGCCAGCAGTTATTTGGGACAGGGGGCTGTAGATGAGCAGTTCTTC.

With regard to this clone: A single base separates this from a much larger clone, so it may be a read error. The identical CDR3 is also encoded by other nucleotide sequences in the sample. The CDR3 DNA reads as TGTGCCAGCAGCTTAGGGCGGGGCTACGAGCAGTACTTC. Amino acids: CASSLGRGYEQYF. The V gene is TRBV13, the J gene TRBJ2-7; possibly TRBD2 for D (6 bases). V was clipped by 0 bases and J by 3 bases, with 6 bases between them. CDR1 PRHDT and CDR2 FYEKMQ come from the germline V gene (reference sequence). The length of the CDR3 is 13 residues.

This clone is a singleton in its sample. This rearrangement joins TRBV13 to TRBJ1-6; D ambiguous. The CDR3 has 14 residues. The V end was cut by 0 bases, the J end by 5 bases, with 5 bases between. Germline V lookup: CDR1 PRHDT, CDR2 FYEKMQ (reference sequence). The CDR3 protein is CASSLGQNNSPLHF. DNA for the CDR3: TGTGCCAGCAGCTTAGGTCAAAATAATTCACCCCTCCACTTT.

The J gene is TRBJ1-6, the V gene TRBV10-3, with D perhaps TRBD1 (5 bases). This CDR3 has 14 amino acids. The V end lost 7 bases, the J end lost 7 bases, and 14 bases lay between the germline ends. Germline V gene lookup returns CDR1 ENHRY and CDR2 SYGVKD. CDR3 DNA: TGTGCCATCATGGCAGGGACTCTCAATTCACCCCTCCACTTT. It translates to CAIMAGTLNSPLHF.

V gene TRBV27 combines with J gene TRBJ1-1; D is possibly TRBD1 (6 bases). The V end lost 3 bases, the J end lost 5 bases, and 13 bases lay between the germline ends. The CDR3 covers 14 residues. Germline CDR1 reads MNHEY; CDR2 reads SMNVEV (reference sequence). The DNA of the CDR3 is TGTGCCAGCAGTTTGCGGGGGGCATGGACTGAAGCTTTCTTT. This codes for CASSLRGAWTEAFF.

This chain links TRBV11-2 with TRBJ2-1; TRBD2 matches 15 bases. J gave up 1 base and V 0 bases, and 7 bases lay outside the gene matches. CDR1 SGHAT and CDR2 FQNNGV come from the germline V gene. CDR3 length equals 20 residues. In nucleotides, the CDR3 is TGTGCCAGCAGCTTAGACTCTGGACTAGCGGGAGGGCAGTCCTACAATGAGCAGTTCTTC. It is translated as CASSLDSGLAGGQSYNEQFF. Together with reference TRBV11-2 and TRBJ2-1, the CDR3 gives the full variable domain: EAGVAQSPRYKIIEKRQSVAFWCNPISGHATLYWYQQILGQGPKLLIQFQNNGVVDDSQLPKDRFSAERLKGVDSTLKIQPAKLEDSAVYLCASSLDSGLAGGQSYNEQFFGPGTRLTVL.

V gene TRBV9 combines with J gene TRBJ1-2; tentative D call: TRBD1 (5 bases). The CDR3 loop spans 13 amino acids. The germline CDR1 and CDR2 sequences are SGDLS and YYNGEE. V was shortened by 7 bases and J by 3 bases, with 13 bases between the two germline ends. CDR3 in DNA: TGTGCCAGCGGGCAGGGCTCGGACTATGGCTACACCTTC. This encodes CASGQGSDYGYTF.

The gene calls are TRBV10-2 and TRBJ2-1; 9 positions match TRBD2. Trimming removed 0 bases from V and 0 bases from J; junction bases left unmatched: 9. CDR1 is WSHSY, CDR2 SAAADI, per germline. The CDR3 has 19 amino acids. The CDR3 here is CASSESLAGYPSSYNEQFF. DNA for the CDR3: TGCGCCAGCAGTGAGTCCCTAGCGGGATATCCGAGCTCCTACAATGAGCAGTTCTTC.

The rearrangement uses TRBV4-1 and TRBJ2-5; possibly TRBD1 for D (6 bases). The CDR3 has 14 amino acids. Trimming removed 2 bases at V and 0 bases at J, with 7 bases between. Germline CDR1 is MGHRA and CDR2 is YSYEKL. The DNA for the CDR3 is TGCGCCAGCAGCCAAAGGGGGAACCAAGAGACCCAGTACTTC. Encoded protein: CASSQRGNQETQYF.

V and J are TRBV5-1 and TRBJ2-7, with D tentatively TRBD1 (5 bases). Germline lookup yields CDR1 SGHRS and CDR2 YFSETQ. V gave up 2 bases and J gave up 6 bases, with 9 bases separating them. The CDR3 is made up of 12 amino acids. The CDR3 region has the DNA TGCGCCAGCAGCTTAGGGGCTGCCGAGCAGTACTTC. It codes for CASSLGAAEQYF.

In this sample, this clone turned up once. The gene calls are TRBV4-2 and TRBJ1-1; the D gene is possibly TRBD1 (5 bases). This CDR3 has 15 amino acids. Germline CDR1 is LGHNA and CDR2 is YNFKEQ. Trimming took off 4 bases at V and 3 bases at J, with 15 bases between the two ends. The CDR3 bases are TGTGCCAGCAGCCCCTGGAGGGGCTCGGACACTGAAGCTTTCTTT. Translating gives CASSPWRGSDTEAFF.

V is TRBV29-1 and J is TRBJ2-7, with a tentative D call TRBD2 (6 bases). The CDR3 is made up of 13 amino acids. Looked up from germline, CDR1 is SQVTM and CDR2 is ANQGSEA. V dropped 5 bases and J dropped 2 bases, with 13 bases sitting between them. CDR3 coding DNA: TGCAGCGTTAAAGGAGGGTCCACCTACGAGCAGTACTTC. This encodes CSVKGGSTYEQYF.

The chain is built from TRBV4-1 and TRBJ2-2, with TRBD2 matching over 9 bases. The length of the CDR3 is 19 residues. The germline CDR1 and CDR2 sequences are MGHRA and YSYEKL. The junction had 16 bases not matched to a gene; V was cut back by 4 bases and J by 4 bases. This CDR3 reads CASSLRGVAGDVSTGELFF. The CDR3 nucleotides are TGCGCCAGCAGCCTCCGAGGGGTAGCGGGGGACGTGAGCACCGGGGAGCTGTTTTTT.

This rearrangement joins TRBV10-3 to TRBJ1-5; tentatively, D is TRBD1 (6 bases). Trimming took 0 bases from V and 1 from J, leaving 22 bases between them. Germline CDR1 and CDR2: ENHRY and SYGVKD. This CDR3 contains 20 residues. CDR3 coding DNA: TGTGCCATCAGTGAGTCGTACCGGGACACCTCCCTAAGAAGCAATCAGCCCCAGCATTTT. As protein: CAISESYRDTSLRSNQPQHF.

The V and J genes are TRBV19 and TRBJ1-4; TRBD1 aligns across 9 bases. This CDR3 contains 17 residues. Germline V gives CDR1 LNHDA, CDR2 SQIVND (reference sequence). V lost 5 bases and J lost 6; bases outside the gene matches: 13. CDR3 loop: CASSVNDRGEADEKLFF. CDR3 DNA: TGTGCCAGTAGTGTCAACGACAGGGGGGAGGCCGATGAAAAACTGTTTTTT.

In this sample, this clone turned up once. This chain uses TRBV6-6 with TRBJ2-7, with D perhaps matching TRBD1 (6 bases). The germline V gene encodes CDR1 MNHNY and CDR2 SVGAGI (reference sequence). The CDR3 totals 14 residues. Trimming pared 4 bases from V and 2 bases from J, leaving 12 bases between. DNA of the CDR3: TGTGCCAGCAGTTCCGACAGGACAACCTACGAGCAGTACTTC. Translation gives CASSSDRTTYEQYF.

The chain uses TRBV30 and TRBJ1-6; 8 bases align to TRBD1. The CDR3 consists of 17 residues. Germline V gene sequence: CDR1 GTSNPN, CDR2 SVGIG (reference sequence). V lost 7 bases, J lost 0 bases, and 11 bases stayed unmatched. The CDR3 region has the DNA TGTGCCTCGTCCACAGGGGGATGGACCTCCTATAATTCACCCCTCCACTTT. Its translation is CASSTGGWTSYNSPLHF.

The chain is built from TRBV5-1 and TRBJ2-7; tentatively, D is TRBD2 (5 bases). This CDR3 spans 15 amino acids. Trimming removed 4 bases from V and 2 bases from J, with 16 bases in between. The germline CDR1 and CDR2 sequences are SGHRS and YFSETQ. The DNA of the CDR3 is TGCGCCAGCAGCCAAAGCGGTCTACTTACCTACGAGCAGTACTTC. Residues: CASSQSGLLTYEQYF.

This clone has just a few counts. The chain has TRBV30 and TRBJ1-3; D call uncertain. V was clipped by 3 bases and J by 0 bases, with 12 bases between them. The CDR3 consists of 15 residues. From germline, CDR1 is GTSNPN and CDR2 SVGIG (reference sequence). The CDR3 loop is CAWSADGYSGNTIYF. Here the CDR3 DNA reads TGTGCCTGGAGCGCGGACGGATACTCTGGAAACACCATATATTTT.

This rearrangement joins TRBV5-1 to TRBJ1-1; D might be TRBD1 (6 bases). Trimming left V 4 bases short and J 7 bases short, with 26 bases between. Looked up from germline, CDR1 is SGHRS and CDR2 is YFSETQ. This CDR3 comprises 17 residues. CDR3 nucleotide sequence: TGCGCCAGCAGCCGCGGGGCGCAGGGGAGTCACACGGGTGAAGCTTTCTTT. Its translation: CASSRGAQGSHTGEAFF.

This chain joins TRBV6-1 and TRBJ1-1; D is uncertain. V shed 1 base and J shed 1 base, with 10 bases lying between them. Germline CDR1 MNHNS, CDR2 SASEGT. CDR3 length equals 15 residues. The CDR3 DNA reads as TGTGCCAGCAGTGAAGAACCCATTCCGAACACTGAAGCTTTCTTT. Its translation: CASSEEPIPNTEAFF.

The chain joins TRBV6-5 to TRBJ1-1, with a tentative D call TRBD1 (5 bases). The V and J ends lost 4 bases and 1 base respectively, with 10 bases between them. CDR3 length: 14 residues. The germline gives CDR1 MNHEY, CDR2 SVGAGI. Here the CDR3 DNA reads TGTGCCAGCAGTTTGACAGATCAGAACACTGAAGCTTTCTTT. It is translated as CASSLTDQNTEAFF.